This T cell receptor beta chain appears in the sequencing data of a study of blood T cells in healthy people across ages. General study findings and limits: A roughly linear age-dependent decrease characterized TCR beta diversity per million T cells.

Germline V gene data show CDR1 as SGHVS and CDR2 as FNYEAQ. V gave up 5 bases and J gave up 8 bases; unmatched junction bases: 16. This CDR3 has 17 amino acids. Turning to this clonotype: What it recognizes is unknown.

A second PCR of roughly 6 to 12 cycles used a sample-barcoded 5' primer and a J-beta primer mix. TCRdb passed the 5' RACE reads through MiXCR, listing each CDR3 protein once. The sample records approximately 1,700,000 distinct CDR3 sequences, around 42% being singletons. Peripheral blood, roughly 9.1 milliliters per donor, was collected. The sequenced sample was blood. The V gene is TRBV7-6, the J gene TRBJ1-4; the match to TRBD1 covers 8 bases. This sequence was found in a human donor in good health. CDR3 amino acids: CASSAWTGIWVGEKLFF. The DNA for the CDR3 is TGTGCCAGCAGCGCCTGGACAGGGATATGGGTTGGAGAAAAACTGTTTTTT.